Listed below are T cell receptor beta chains from one sample, sequenced in a study of shared clonotypes between healthy human individuals. Repertoires were generated with immunoSEQ multiplex PCR, while TCRdb's copy carries only in-frame clones and drops some. The table has approximately 2,200,000 clones, about 93% seen once. Sequencing was carried out using naive CD8+ T cells from PBMCs. The receptors were sampled from a man aged 18 to 30 in good health. Some clones in this sample may be carry-over from other donors' samples. The CDR3 runs from the conserved cysteine through the conserved F or W. The order of the fields is CDR3 protein, CDR3 DNA, V gene, clone size, D gene, J gene. D genes are given only for firm matches. Not all rows give a size; the values are once, few, many and, for expanded clones, a class.

CASSALSMDSTDTQYF,TGTGCCAGCAGCGCGTTATCGATGGATAGCACAGATACGCAGTATTTT,TRBV7-9,NA,NA,TRBJ2-3
CASSPRTGGLERGANVLTF,TGTGCCAGTAGTCCTAGGACAGGGGGCCTTGAGCGTGGGGCCAACGTCCTGACTTTC,TRBV19,once,TRBD1,TRBJ2-6
CATTAGESYEQYF,TGTGCTACAACGGCGGGAGAGTCCTACGAGCAGTACTTC,TRBV30,NA,TRBD2,TRBJ2-7
CASSPREGEATDTQYF,TGTGCCAGCAGTCCGAGAGAAGGGGAAGCAACAGATACGCAGTATTTT,TRBV27,NA,NA,TRBJ2-3
CASSQKAGGPDTQYF,TGTGCCAGCAGCCAAAAGGCAGGGGGCCCAGATACGCAGTATTTT,TRBV7-9,NA,TRBD1,TRBJ2-3
CASSGLAENEQFF,TGTGCCAGCAGCGGACTAGCGGAAAATGAGCAGTTCTTC,TRBV9,NA,TRBD2,TRBJ2-1
CASSLSAGGKSGANVLTF,TGTGCCAGCAGTCTCTCGGCGGGAGGGAAGTCTGGGGCCAACGTCCTGACTTTC,TRBV27,NA,TRBD2,TRBJ2-6
CASSHRGSELFF,TGTGCCAGCAGCCACCGTGGGAGCGAACTGTTTTTT,TRBV11-2,NA,NA,TRBJ1-4
CASSAVRSGNTIYF,TGCGCCAGCAGTGCAGTTCGCTCTGGAAACACCATATATTTT,TRBV4-1,once,NA,TRBJ1-3
CASSETGDQETQYF,TGCGCCAGCAGCGAGACAGGGGATCAAGAGACCCAGTACTTC,TRBV4-3,once,TRBD1,TRBJ2-5
CASSHWTGPNEKLFF,TGTGCCAGCAGTCACTGGACGGGACCTAATGAAAAACTGTTTTTT,TRBV27,NA,NA,TRBJ1-4
CASKTQGPYNEQFF,TGTGCCAGCAAGACACAGGGCCCCTACAATGAGCAGTTCTTC,TRBV27,once,NA,TRBJ2-1
CASSYEQGTGELFF,TGTGCCAGCAGTTACGAACAGGGGACCGGGGAGCTGTTTTTT,TRBV6-5,NA,TRBD1,TRBJ2-2
CASSIFGADSGNTIYF,TGTGCCAGTAGTATCTTTGGGGCCGACTCTGGAAACACCATATATTTT,TRBV19,NA,NA,TRBJ1-3
CASSLGLRSEQYF,TGTGCCAGCAGCTTGGGACTCCGGAGCGAGCAGTACTTC,TRBV7-2,NA,NA,TRBJ2-7
CASSSGGFAEAFF,TGTGCCAGCAGCTCAGGGGGTTTCGCTGAAGCTTTCTTT,TRBV5-6,NA,TRBD1,TRBJ1-1
CASRGLNTEAFF,TGCGCCAGCAGGGGGCTGAATACTGAAGCTTTCTTT,TRBV4-1,NA,NA,TRBJ1-1
CASSGWDGTDTQYF,TGTGCCAGCAGTGGGTGGGACGGCACAGATACGCAGTATTTT,TRBV25-1,NA,NA,TRBJ2-3
CASSPGTANTEAFF,TGTGCCAGCAGCCCCGGGACGGCGAACACTGAAGCTTTCTTT,TRBV6-5,NA,NA,TRBJ1-1
CASSQVSSGRVRNEQFF,TGCGCCAGCAGCCAAGTATCGAGCGGGAGGGTTCGAAATGAGCAGTTCTTC,TRBV4-1,NA,TRBD2,TRBJ2-1
CASSFGLAGGIYEQYF,TGTGCCAGCAGTTTCGGACTAGCGGGAGGAATCTACGAGCAGTACTTC,TRBV28,once,TRBD2,TRBJ2-7
CASSAGTDYSNQPQHF,TGTGCCAGCAGTGCCGGGACCGATTATAGCAATCAGCCCCAGCATTTT,TRBV6-1,NA,NA,TRBJ1-5
CASSLPSGVTGDGYTF,TGTGCCAGCAGCTTACCAAGCGGAGTGACAGGGGATGGCTACACCTTC,TRBV13,NA,TRBD1,TRBJ1-2
CASSLDVRGSTDTQYF,TGCGCCAGCAGCTTGGATGTCAGGGGATCGACAGATACGCAGTATTTT,TRBV5-1,NA,NA,TRBJ2-3
CASSLVRVNTEAFF,TGTGCCAGCAGCTTGGTTAGGGTGAACACTGAAGCTTTCTTT,TRBV5-3,NA,NA,TRBJ1-1
CASSQDPGAGANVLTF,TGCGCCAGCAGCCAAGATCCGGGCGCTGGGGCCAACGTCCTGACTTTC,TRBV4-3,NA,NA,TRBJ2-6
CASSEGFLGEITDTQYF,TGTGCCAGCAGTGAAGGCTTCCTAGGGGAGATCACAGATACGCAGTATTTT,TRBV6-1,NA,NA,TRBJ2-3
CASSPRQGLGQETQYF,TGCGCCAGCAGCCCCCGGCAGGGGCTGGGGCAAGAGACCCAGTACTTC,TRBV4-1,NA,NA,TRBJ2-5
CASSSPDATHGYTF,TGTGCCAGCAGCTCCCCGGACGCCACCCATGGCTACACCTTC,TRBV7-9,NA,NA,TRBJ1-2
CASSLSVGREQFF,TGTGCCAGCAGTTTATCTGTCGGCAGGGAGCAGTTCTTC,TRBV28,once,NA,TRBJ2-1